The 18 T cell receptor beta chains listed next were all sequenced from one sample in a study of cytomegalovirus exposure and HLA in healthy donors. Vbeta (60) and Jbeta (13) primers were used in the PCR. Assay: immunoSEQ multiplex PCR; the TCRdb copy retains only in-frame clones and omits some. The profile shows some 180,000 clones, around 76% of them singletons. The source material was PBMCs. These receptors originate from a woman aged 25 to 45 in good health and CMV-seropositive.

The CDR3 spells CASSYSTVQENTEAFF. In DNA, the CDR3 is TGTGCCAGCAGTTACTCGACGGTCCAGGAGAACACTGAAGCTTTCTTT. This chain connects TRBV6-5 to TRBJ1-1; D is ambiguous. The germline gives CDR1 MNHEY, CDR2 SVGAGI. Trimming removed 0 bases at V and 1 base at J, with 12 bases between. The CDR3 spans 16 residues.

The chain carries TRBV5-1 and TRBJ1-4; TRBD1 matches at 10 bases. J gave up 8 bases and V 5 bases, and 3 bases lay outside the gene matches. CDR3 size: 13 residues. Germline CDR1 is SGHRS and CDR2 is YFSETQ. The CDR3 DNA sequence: TGCGCCAGCAGGGGACAGGGGTCGGAAAAACTGTTTTTT. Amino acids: CASRGQGSEKLFF.

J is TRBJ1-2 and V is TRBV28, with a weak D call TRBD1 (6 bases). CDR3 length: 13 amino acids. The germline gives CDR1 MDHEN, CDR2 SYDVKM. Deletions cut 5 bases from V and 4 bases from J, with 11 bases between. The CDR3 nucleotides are TGTGCCAGCAGTCCGACAGGTAGCTATGGCTACACCTTC. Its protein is CASSPTGSYGYTF.

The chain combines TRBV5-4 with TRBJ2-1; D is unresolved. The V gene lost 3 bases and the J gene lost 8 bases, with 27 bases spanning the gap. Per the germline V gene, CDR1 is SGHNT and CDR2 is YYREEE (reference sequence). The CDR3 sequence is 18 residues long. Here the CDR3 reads CASSSWPRHSSIGHEQFF. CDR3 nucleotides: TGTGCCAGCAGCTCTTGGCCCAGGCACTCTTCGATTGGGCATGAGCAGTTCTTC.

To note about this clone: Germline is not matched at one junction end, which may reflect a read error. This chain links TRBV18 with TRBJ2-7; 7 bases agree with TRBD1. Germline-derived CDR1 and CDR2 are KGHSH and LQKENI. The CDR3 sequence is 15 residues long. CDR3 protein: CASSPQGAHTDPITF. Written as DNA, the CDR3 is TGTGCCAGCTCACCACAGGGGGCCCACACGGATCCCATCACCTTC. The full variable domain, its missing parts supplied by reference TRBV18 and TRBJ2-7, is NAGVMQNPRHLVRRRGQEARLRCSPMKGHSHVYWYRQLPEEGLKFMVYLQKENIIDESGMPKERFSAEFPKEGPSILRIQQVVRGDSAAYFCASSPQGAHTDPITFGPGTRLTVT.

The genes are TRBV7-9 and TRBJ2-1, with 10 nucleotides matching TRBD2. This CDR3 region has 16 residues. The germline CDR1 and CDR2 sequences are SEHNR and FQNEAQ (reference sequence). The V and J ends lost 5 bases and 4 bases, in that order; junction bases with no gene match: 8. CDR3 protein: CASSPRLAGPYNEQFF. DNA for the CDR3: TGTGCCAGCAGCCCCAGACTAGCGGGCCCATACAATGAGCAGTTCTTC. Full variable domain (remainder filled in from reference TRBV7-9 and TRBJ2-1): DTGVSQNPRHKITKRGQNVTFRCDPISEHNRLYWYRQTLGQGPEFLTYFQNEAQLEKSRLLSDRFSAERPKGSFSTLEIQRTEQGDSAMYLCASSPRLAGPYNEQFFGPGTRLTVL.

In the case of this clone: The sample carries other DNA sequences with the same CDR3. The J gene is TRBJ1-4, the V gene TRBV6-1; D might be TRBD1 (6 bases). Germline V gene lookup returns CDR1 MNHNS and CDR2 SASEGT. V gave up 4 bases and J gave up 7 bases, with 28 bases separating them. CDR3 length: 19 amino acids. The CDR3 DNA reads TGTGCCAGCAGTGTCCGCCGGACAGTTCCCTCAAACGATGGTGAAAAACTGTTTTTT. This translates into CASSVRRTVPSNDGEKLFF.

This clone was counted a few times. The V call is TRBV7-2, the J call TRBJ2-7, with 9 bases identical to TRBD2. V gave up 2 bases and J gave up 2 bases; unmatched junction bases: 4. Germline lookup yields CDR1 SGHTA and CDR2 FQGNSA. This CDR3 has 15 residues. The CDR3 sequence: CASSLSGGQTYEQYF. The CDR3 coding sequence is TGTGCCAGCAGCTTAAGCGGGGGGCAGACCTACGAGCAGTACTTC.

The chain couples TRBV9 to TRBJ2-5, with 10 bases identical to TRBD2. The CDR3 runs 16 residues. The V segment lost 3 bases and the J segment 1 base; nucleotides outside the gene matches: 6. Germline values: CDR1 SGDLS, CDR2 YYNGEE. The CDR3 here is CASSAELAGPQETQYF. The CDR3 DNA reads TGTGCCAGCAGCGCGGAACTAGCGGGGCCCCAAGAGACCCAGTACTTC.

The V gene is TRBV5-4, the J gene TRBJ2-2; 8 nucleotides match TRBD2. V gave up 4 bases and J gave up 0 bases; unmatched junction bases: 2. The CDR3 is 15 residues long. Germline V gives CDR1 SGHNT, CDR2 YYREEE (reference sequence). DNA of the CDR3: TGTGCCAGCAGCCCTAGCGGGTCGAACACCGGGGAGCTGTTTTTT. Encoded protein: CASSPSGSNTGELFF.

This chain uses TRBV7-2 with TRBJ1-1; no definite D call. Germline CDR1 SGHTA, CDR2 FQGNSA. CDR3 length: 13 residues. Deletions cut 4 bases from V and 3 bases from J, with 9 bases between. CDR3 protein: CASSSGGHTEAFF. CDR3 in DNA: TGTGCCAGCAGCTCCGGTGGGCACACTGAAGCTTTCTTT.

The chain's CDR3 is CASSVGGGGLTDTQYF. The CDR3 nucleotides are TGTGCCAGCAGCGTAGGAGGGGGGGGCCTAACAGATACGCAGTATTTT. The chain links TRBV9 to TRBJ2-3; weak D call: TRBD2 (7 bases). From germline, CDR1 is SGDLS and CDR2 YYNGEE. With 0 bases removed from V and 3 bases from J, the gap between germline ends came to 14 bases. The CDR3 is made up of 16 amino acids. Using reference TRBV9 and TRBJ2-3 for the parts outside the CDR3, the full variable domain is DSGVTQTPKHLITATGQRVTLRCSPRSGDLSVYWYQQSLDQGLQFLIQYYNGEERAKGNILERFSAQQFPDLHSELNLSSLELGDSALYFCASSVGGGGLTDTQYFGPGTRLTVL.

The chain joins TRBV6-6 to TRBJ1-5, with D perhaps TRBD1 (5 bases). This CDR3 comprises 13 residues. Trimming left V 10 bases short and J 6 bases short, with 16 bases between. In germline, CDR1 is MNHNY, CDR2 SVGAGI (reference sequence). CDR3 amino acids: CATSGGSGQPQHF. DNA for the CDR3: TGTGCCACCTCGGGGGGTTCGGGTCAGCCCCAGCATTTT.

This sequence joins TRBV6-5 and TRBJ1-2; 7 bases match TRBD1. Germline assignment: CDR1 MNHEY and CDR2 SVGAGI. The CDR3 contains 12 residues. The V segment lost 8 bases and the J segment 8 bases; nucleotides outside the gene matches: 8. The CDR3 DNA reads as TGTGCCAGCGGAGAGGGGGCTAGGGGCTACACCTTC. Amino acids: CASGEGARGYTF.

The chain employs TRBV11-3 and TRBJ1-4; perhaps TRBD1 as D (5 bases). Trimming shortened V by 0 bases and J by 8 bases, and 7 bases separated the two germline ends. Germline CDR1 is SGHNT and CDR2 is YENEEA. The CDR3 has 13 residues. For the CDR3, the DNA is TGTGCCAGCAGCTTAGAACGGGGGGAAAAACTGTTTTTT. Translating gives CASSLERGEKLFF. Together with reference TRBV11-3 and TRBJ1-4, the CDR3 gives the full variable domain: EAGVVQSPRYKIIEKKQPVAFWCNPISGHNTLYWYLQNLGQGPELLIRYENEEAVDDSQLPKDRFSAERLKGVDSTLKIQPAELGDSAVYLCASSLERGEKLFFGSGTQLSVL.

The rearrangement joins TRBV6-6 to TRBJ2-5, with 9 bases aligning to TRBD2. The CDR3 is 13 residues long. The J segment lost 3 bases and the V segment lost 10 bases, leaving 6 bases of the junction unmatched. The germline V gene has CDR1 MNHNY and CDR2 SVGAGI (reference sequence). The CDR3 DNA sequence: TGTGCCACCGAGCGGGGGGACAAAGAGACCCAGTACTTC. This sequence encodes CATERGDKETQYF.

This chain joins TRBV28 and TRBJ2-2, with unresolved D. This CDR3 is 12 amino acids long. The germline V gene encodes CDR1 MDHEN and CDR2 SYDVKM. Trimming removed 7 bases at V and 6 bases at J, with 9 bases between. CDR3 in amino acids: CASTLRPGELFF. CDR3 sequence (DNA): TGTGCCAGCACTTTGCGGCCCGGGGAGCTGTTTTTT.

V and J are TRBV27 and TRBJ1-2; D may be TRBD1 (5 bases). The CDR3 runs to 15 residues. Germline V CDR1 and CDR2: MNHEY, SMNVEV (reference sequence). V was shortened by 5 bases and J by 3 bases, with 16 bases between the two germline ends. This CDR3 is CASSPGQGSYYGYTF. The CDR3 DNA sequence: TGTGCCAGCAGTCCAGGACAAGGCTCATACTATGGCTACACCTTC.